Listed below are T cell receptor beta chains from one sample, sequenced in a study of blood T cell repertoires in COVID-19. Profiled with immunoSEQ multiplex PCR; TCRdb holds only in-frame clones, not every one. The sample has around 160,000 clones, 82% seen once. Material: PBMCs or T cells enriched from blood (not recorded which). Receptors were obtained from a man aged 45 to 65 who had recovered from COVID-19. The CDR3 runs from the conserved cysteine through the conserved F or W. A D gene is named only where the DNA matches it firmly. Expanded clones get a size class; other rows say once, few or many, or leave the size out.

TRBJ2-5	.	TRBD2	TRBV5-1	CASSMEAGGTLQTQYF	TGCGCCAGCAGCATGGAGGCGGGGGGAACTCTGCAGACCCAGTACTTC
TRBJ2-3	.	.	TRBV30	CAWRATDTQYF	TGTGCCTGGAGGGCCACAGATACGCAGTATTTT
TRBJ2-1	.	TRBD1	TRBV2	CAGTRDRGNEQFF	TGTGCCGGGACCCGGGACAGGGGAAATGAGCAGTTCTTC
TRBJ2-5	.	TRBD2	TRBV27	CASSLWASGRGETQYF	TGTGCCAGCAGTTTATGGGCGAGCGGGAGGGGAGAGACCCAGTACTTC
TRBJ2-7	few	TRBD2	TRBV6-2/TRBV6-3	CASSLSGRAYEQYF	TGTGCCAGCAGTCTTAGCGGGAGAGCATACGAGCAGTACTTC
TRBJ2-3	.	TRBD2	TRBV3-1/TRBV3-2	CASSHPGLAGGTTDTQYF	TGTGCCAGCAGCCATCCGGGACTAGCGGGGGGGACAACAGATACGCAGTATTTT
TRBJ1-6	.	.	TRBV28	CASSYVGEGDNSPLHF	TGTGCCAGCAGTTACGTTGGCGAGGGCGATAATTCACCCCTCCACTTT
TRBJ2-5	.	TRBD2	TRBV3-1/TRBV3-2	CASSQVTGTSGPLMETQYF	TGTGCCAGCAGCCAGGTTACCGGGACTAGCGGTCCTTTAATGGAGACCCAGTACTTC
TRBJ2-3	.	.	TRBV19	CASSTPWLTDTQYF	TGTGCCAGTAGTACCCCTTGGCTCACAGATACGCAGTATTTT
TRBJ1-2	few	TRBD1	TRBV7-2	CASSFLGQGSYGYTF	TGTGCCAGCAGCTTCCTCGGACAGGGCTCCTATGGCTACACCTTC
TRBJ1-1	.	.	TRBV20-1	CSARANTEAFF	TGCAGTGCTAGGGCGAACACTGAAGCTTTCTTT
TRBJ1-2	.	TRBD1	TRBV2	CASSEIGQGPYGYTF	TGTGCCAGCAGTGAAATAGGACAGGGCCCCTATGGCTACACCTTC
TRBJ1-4	.	TRBD1	TRBV19	CATAGQGGEKLFF	TGTGCCACCGCCGGACAGGGAGGGGAAAAACTGTTTTTT
TRBJ2-3	.	TRBD2	TRBV5-4	CASSPDTSGTPIYTQYF	TGTGCCAGCAGCCCCGACACTAGCGGGACTCCTATTTATACGCAGTATTTT
TRBJ2-5	.	.	TRBV20-1	CSASLDSQETQYF	TGCAGTGCTAGTCTGGACTCCCAAGAGACCCAGTACTTC
TRBJ1-1	.	TRBD1	TRBV24-1	CATSDRQGGDAFF	TGTGCCACCAGTGACCGACAGGGAGGAGATGCTTTCTTT
TRBJ1-4	few	.	TRBV12-3/TRBV12-4	CASSLAGEKLFF	TGTGCCAGCAGTTTGGCGGGTGAAAAACTGTTTTTT
TRBJ2-7	.	TRBD2	TRBV29-1	CSASARTSSAYEQYF	TGCAGCGCCAGCGCTCGGACTAGCTCAGCCTACGAGCAGTACTTC
TRBJ2-7	.	TRBD1	TRBV5-4	CASSLGQGIYEQYF	TGTGCCAGCAGCTTGGGACAGGGGATCTACGAGCAGTACTTC
TRBJ2-6	.	.	TRBV11-2	CASSSAGSGANVLTF	TGTGCCAGCAGCTCGGCGGGCTCTGGGGCCAACGTCCTGACTTTC
TRBJ1-1	.	TRBD1	TRBV19	CASSARTSDRVGAFF	TGTGCCAGTAGTGCGCGAACCTCGGACAGGGTCGGAGCTTTCTTT
TRBJ2-4	.	.	TRBV21-1	CASSKSPGTRGKNIQYF	TGTGCCAGCAGCAAATCTCCCGGGACTAGAGGCAAAAACATTCAGTACTTC
TRBJ2-3	.	.	TRBV7-9	CASIRRSLDTQYF	TGTGCCAGCATTCGTCGTTCGTTAGATACGCAGTATTTT
TRBJ2-2	few	.	TRBV7-9	CASSFSDTGELFF	TGTGCCAGCAGCTTTTCCGACACCGGGGAGCTGTTTTTT
TRBJ2-3	once	.	TRBV5-4	CASSWGLAPDTQYF	TGTGCCAGCAGCTGGGGGCTGGCTCCAGATACGCAGTATTTT
TRBJ2-1	.	TRBD2	TRBV5-5	CASSLDLAGGLLNEQFF	TGTGCCAGCAGCTTGGATCTAGCGGGAGGTCTTTTAAATGAGCAGTTCTTC
TRBJ2-7	.	TRBD2	TRBV6-5	CASSYSEGSRGTF	TGTGCCAGCAGTTACTCAGAAGGGTCGCGGGGGACCTTC
TRBJ2-7	few	.	TRBV5-1	CASTTGTHYEQYF	TGCGCCAGCACCACCGGGACTCACTACGAGCAGTACTTC
TRBJ1-2	few	.	TRBV2	CASKELDHGYTF	TGTGCCAGCAAAGAACTAGACCATGGCTACACCTTC
TRBJ1-5	once	.	TRBV6-5	CASSSVGVSNQPQHF	TGTGCCAGCAGTTCGGTAGGGGTTAGCAATCAGCCCCAGCATTTT
TRBJ2-1	.	TRBD2	TRBV7-9	CASSPFREGAYNEQFF	TGTGCCAGCAGCCCCTTTCGGGAGGGGGCCTACAATGAGCAGTTCTTC
TRBJ2-3	.	.	TRBV21-1	CASSKPGQGADTQYF	TGTGCCAGCAGCAAACCGGGACAGGGAGCAGATACGCAGTATTTT
TRBJ2-1	.	TRBD1	TRBV27	CASSPRDRANNEQFF	TGTGCCAGCAGTCCTAGGGACAGGGCGAACAATGAGCAGTTCTTC
TRBJ1-2	.	.	TRBV18	CASSPSGGTNYGYTF	TGTGCCAGCTCACCTTCAGGAGGAACTAACTATGGCTACACCTTC
TRBJ2-5	.	.	TRBV5-6	CASSLESGRAQETQYF	TGTGCCAGCAGCTTGGAGTCGGGAAGGGCCCAAGAGACCCAGTACTTC
TRBJ2-7	.	TRBD1	TRBV7-2	CASSLMGQRSYEQYF	TGTGCCAGCAGCTTAATGGGACAGCGCTCCTACGAGCAGTACTTC
TRBJ2-5	.	TRBD1	TRBV5-1	CASSPHGQEETQYF	TGCGCCAGCAGCCCACACGGACAGGAAGAGACCCAGTACTTC
TRBJ2-3	.	TRBD1	TRBV19	CASKPGQTYDTQYF	TGTGCCAGTAAACCGGGACAGACATATGATACGCAGTATTTT
TRBJ1-2	.	TRBD1	TRBV5-1	CASTLATGGDGYTF	TGCGCCAGCACCCTTGCAACAGGGGGCGATGGCTACACCTTC
TRBJ1-4	.	.	TRBV6-5	CASSSSGGRGEKLFF	TGTGCCAGCAGTTCTAGCGGCGGGCGAGGGGAAAAACTGTTTTTT
TRBJ2-7	once	.	TRBV10-2	CASSGALAYEQYF	TGCGCCAGCAGTGGAGCGTTGGCCTACGAGCAGTACTTC